This T cell receptor beta chain was profiled in a study of T-cell reconstitution after alpha-beta-depleted transplantation in children. The sample holds many counts of this clonotype. Its specificity is unknown. Findings and limits, study-wide: One year post-transplant, T-cell counts and diversity were largely derived from T cells produced anew. Alpha-beta T cells present about two months after transplant were reported to originate from several hundred expanded graft clones.

The TCRbeta library incorporated unique molecular identifiers. Each CDR3 protein gets one entry after TCRdb re-called the PCR reads with MiXCR. The table has about 300,000 distinct CDR3 sequences, nearly 8% seen once; the top ten hold approximately 9.6%. V dropped 5 bases and J dropped 7; count of bases not matched to a gene: 7. The CDR3 extends over 14 amino acids. The clonotype comes from a female patient aged 2 to 10 who had a stem cell transplant for Fanconi anemia, so the T cells may come from the graft donor. The specimen comprised peripheral blood, sampled 360 days after TCRalphabeta/CD19-depleted stem cell transplant. The chain couples TRBV12-3 or TRBV12-4 to TRBJ2-1; 8 bases align to TRBD2. For the CDR3, the DNA is TGTGCCAGCAGTCGCGGACTAGCAGTGAATGAGCAGTTCTTC. Translated: CASSRGLAVNEQFF.